Listed below are T cell receptor beta chains from one sample, sequenced in a study of T-cell reconstitution after alpha-beta-depleted transplantation in children. In TCRdb, the PCR reads were re-called with MiXCR into one record per CDR3 protein. This sample yields some 350,000 distinct CDR3 sequences, of which around 15% are seen a single time; roughly two fifths belongs to the top ten. Source: PBMCs, mostly from graft donor cells, taken 360 days after TCRalphabeta/CD19-depleted stem cell transplant. The receptors were sampled from a male patient aged 2-15 years who had a stem cell transplant for acute lymphoblastic leukemia, so the T cells may come from the graft donor. Each CDR3 is given with its conserved first and last residue. Each record gives: CDR3 DNA, CDR3 protein, J gene, D gene, V gene, clone size. The D gene is left open where the match is weak. Part of the rows lack a size; the others show once, few, many or a class for expanded clones.

TGTGCCAGCAGTTACGGGACTAGCCAAGAGACCCAGTACTTC | CASSYGTSQETQYF | TRBJ2-5 | TRBD2 | TRBV6-2/TRBV6-3 | once
TGCAGCGTTGAGGGACAGGGGATTGAGGCTTTCTTT | CSVEGQGIEAFF | TRBJ1-1 | TRBD1 | TRBV29-1 | many
TGTGCCAGCAGTTCCCCCAGGGACAGGGGAAATCAGCCCCAGCATTTT | CASSSPRDRGNQPQHF | TRBJ1-5 | TRBD1 | TRBV28 | -
TGTGCCAGCAGTTTTACGGGACTAGCTCGGTTCTTC | CASSFTGLARFF | TRBJ2-1 | TRBD2 | TRBV12-3/TRBV12-4 | -
TGTGCCAGCAGGGGCGGGGACAGGGCAGGTCATGGCTACACCTTC | CASRGGDRAGHGYTF | TRBJ1-2 | TRBD1 | TRBV28 | few
TGCGCCAGCAGTCGGGGGACAGACGTGACCCTCACTGAAGCTTTCTTT | CASSRGTDVTLTEAFF | TRBJ1-1 | TRBD1 | TRBV5-1 | few
TGCAGTGCTAGGGCAGGGGCAGGGCTTTTCGGTGGCTACACCTTC | CSARAGAGLFGGYTF | TRBJ1-2 | - | TRBV20-1 | few
TGTGCCAGCAGCCAAGTGACAGACCCCTCCTACGAGCAGTACTTC | CASSQVTDPSYEQYF | TRBJ2-7 | - | TRBV3-1 | many
TGTGCCAGCAGTTTATTCTTGGCCGGGGAGCTGTTTTTT | CASSLFLAGELFF | TRBJ2-2 | - | TRBV12-3/TRBV12-4 | few
TGTGCCAGCAGCTTAGGAGATAGCGGTCAAGAGACCCAGTACTTC | CASSLGDSGQETQYF | TRBJ2-5 | - | TRBV7-3 | -
TGTGCCAGCAGCTTACTAGCGGCCACCTACAATGAGCAGTTCTTC | CASSLLAATYNEQFF | TRBJ2-1 | TRBD2 | TRBV13 | -
TGTGCCATCAGCCCGTTCCGGAGGCGGTATAATGAGCAGTTCTTC | CAISPFRRRYNEQFF | TRBJ2-1 | - | TRBV10-3 | -
TGCGCCAGCAGCCTGGACAGAATCAATTCACCCCTCCACTTT | CASSLDRINSPLHF | TRBJ1-6 | - | TRBV5-1 | few
TGTGCCAGCAGCCCGTCGGGGGGATACCCTTACGAGCAGTACTTC | CASSPSGGYPYEQYF | TRBJ2-7 | TRBD2 | TRBV27 | few
TGTGCCAGCAGCCATGACAGGGCCCGTAATGAAAAACTGTTTTTT | CASSHDRARNEKLFF | TRBJ1-4 | TRBD1 | TRBV12-3/TRBV12-4 | few
TGTGCCAGCAGTTTGGGGTCGTGGGTTGGCGAGAGGGCGGAGAATGAGCAGTTCTTC | CASSLGSWVGERAENEQFF | TRBJ2-1 | - | TRBV28 | -
TGTGCCAGCAGCTTAGTATCCCCCGGAGGATCTGGAAACACCATATATTTT | CASSLVSPGGSGNTIYF | TRBJ1-3 | - | TRBV7-6 | many
TGTGCCACCAGGAGGATTGTAAATGGCGAGCAGTACTTC | CATRRIVNGEQYF | TRBJ2-7 | - | TRBV15 | -
TGTGCCAGCAGCTCCAGGTCGAACAGGGAGTTGGATGGCTACACCTTC | CASSSRSNRELDGYTF | TRBJ1-2 | - | TRBV7-9 | -
TGTGCCAGTAGTATCCTGGACACGAACAATGAGCAGTTCTTC | CASSILDTNNEQFF | TRBJ2-1 | - | TRBV19 | few
TGCGCCAGCAGCCACCAAGGGACAGGCACAGATACGCAGTATTTT | CASSHQGTGTDTQYF | TRBJ2-3 | TRBD1 | TRBV4-3 | -
TGTGCCAGCAGACTAGGACAGGGAGAGAAGGGCGAGCAGTACTTC | CASRLGQGEKGEQYF | TRBJ2-7 | TRBD1 | TRBV12-3/TRBV12-4 | many
TGTGCCACCCGGTCAAGAGGAGGAGGCAATCAGCCCCAGCATTTT | CATRSRGGGNQPQHF | TRBJ1-5 | - | TRBV5-8 | -
TGTGCCAGCAGCCCTTGGACTAGCTCGAGCCAGCCCAACGTCCTGACTTTC | CASSPWTSSSQPNVLTF | TRBJ2-6 | TRBD2 | TRBV7-9 | many
TGCGCCAGCAGCCAAGAGGCCCAATCCTACGAGCAGTACTTC | CASSQEAQSYEQYF | TRBJ2-7 | - | TRBV4-1 | -
TGTGCCAGCAGCCACCATGGACAGGGTAATGAAAAACTGTTTTTT | CASSHHGQGNEKLFF | TRBJ1-4 | TRBD1 | TRBV3-1 | -
TGCAGCGTTCGGACTAGCGGAGACAATGAGCAGTTCTTC | CSVRTSGDNEQFF | TRBJ2-1 | TRBD2 | TRBV29-1 | many
TGTGCCAGCAGTAAAACTAGCGGGAGAGGCAATGAGCAGTTCTTC | CASSKTSGRGNEQFF | TRBJ2-1 | TRBD2 | TRBV14 | -
TGTGCCAGCAGTTTAGAATTCGCCAATGAGCAGTTCTTC | CASSLEFANEQFF | TRBJ2-1 | - | TRBV12-3/TRBV12-4 | -
TGTGCCAGCAGCTTAGCCGAGACAATCGGGGAGACCCAGTACTTC | CASSLAETIGETQYF | TRBJ2-5 | - | TRBV7-9 | few
TGCGCCAGCAGCCCCCAGGGGCTGGACACTGAAGCTTTCTTT | CASSPQGLDTEAFF | TRBJ1-1 | - | TRBV4-3 | few
TGTGCCAGCATTGGTAGGGGCCCCTCCTACAATGAGCAGTTCTTC | CASIGRGPSYNEQFF | TRBJ2-1 | - | TRBV6-1 | -
TGTGCCAGCAGCCTCAATCGGGGGATAGGTGGCTACACCTTC | CASSLNRGIGGYTF | TRBJ1-2 | - | TRBV5-6 | few
TGTGCCAGCAGCATCGCCGGGACTAGCGGCAATGAGCAGTTCTTC | CASSIAGTSGNEQFF | TRBJ2-1 | TRBD2 | TRBV9 | -
TGCAGTGCAGAGTTTAGCGGGAGGGACTCTTACAATGAGCAGTTCTTC | CSAEFSGRDSYNEQFF | TRBJ2-1 | TRBD2 | TRBV20-1 | -
TGTGCCAGCAGCGTAGTAGGGATTGGCGCCTACAATGAGCAGTTCTTC | CASSVVGIGAYNEQFF | TRBJ2-1 | - | TRBV9 | -
TGTGCCAGCAGCCTCAGACCGACAGGGGAAGAGACCCAGTACTTC | CASSLRPTGEETQYF | TRBJ2-5 | TRBD1 | TRBV11-2 | -
TGTGCCAGCAGCTCCGGGACAGGGCTGAACACCGGGGAGCTGTTTTTT | CASSSGTGLNTGELFF | TRBJ2-2 | TRBD1 | TRBV5-4 | -
TGCAGTGCAACGGGACAGTCTAATTCACCCCTCCACTTT | CSATGQSNSPLHF | TRBJ1-6 | TRBD1 | TRBV20-1 | -
TGCAGTGTGAGCTCCTACAATGAGCAGTTCTTC | CSVSSYNEQFF | TRBJ2-1 | - | TRBV20-1 | many
TGTGCCAGCAGTTCCCGGACGGCAAATCAGCCCCAGCATTTT | CASSSRTANQPQHF | TRBJ1-5 | - | TRBV12-3/TRBV12-4 | -
TGCAGCGTTGAAGACAGGCGGGTGTACAATGAGCAGTTCTTC | CSVEDRRVYNEQFF | TRBJ2-1 | - | TRBV29-1 | many
TGCAGTGCTAGACCAAGTAGCGGGATGGTAGATACGCAGTATTTT | CSARPSSGMVDTQYF | TRBJ2-3 | TRBD2 | TRBV20-1 | -
TGTGCCAGCTCACCCAGGGTATGGAATGGCTACACCTTC | CASSPRVWNGYTF | TRBJ1-2 | - | TRBV18 | -
TGTGCCAGCAGTTTAACCCCCGCGATAGCGGGAACCAATGAGCAGTTCTTC | CASSLTPAIAGTNEQFF | TRBJ2-1 | TRBD2 | TRBV28 | -